This T cell receptor (beta chain) was identified in a study of OX40 agonist ivuxolimab in advanced cancers. For the study at large: Partial responses were seen in three patients, one with hepatocellular carcinoma and two with cutaneous melanoma.

The CDR3 runs 18 residues. The germline V gene has CDR1 ENHRY and CDR2 SYGVKD. V was pared by 3 bases and J by 4 bases, with 13 bases of the junction left unmatched. The method was immunoSEQ multiplex PCR; TCRdb's version includes in-frame clones alone and lacks a portion of them. The sample lists 75,000 to 95,000 clones, approximately 83% seen once, with less than 4% in the top ten. This clone was counted once. The sample here was CD4+ or CD8+ T cells sorted from blood, taken in a trial of the OX40 agonist ivuxolimab. This TCR came from an adult with an advanced solid tumor such as melanoma, head and neck, liver or kidney cancer. The J gene is TRBJ1-5, the V gene TRBV10-3; TRBD1 matches 9 bases. The CDR3 DNA reads as TGTGCCATCAGTGAAGGCCTCCAACAGGGGGCAGGGAATCAGCCCCAGCATTTT. This translates into CAISEGLQQGAGNQPQHF.